Following are 4 T cell receptor beta chains from one sample sequenced in a study of T-cell reconstitution after alpha-beta-depleted transplantation in children. Using unique molecular identifiers, the investigators prepared the TCRbeta library. Via MiXCR, TCRdb re-called the PCR reads, giving one row per CDR3 protein. The repertoire holds around 600,000 distinct CDR3 sequences, with 16% as singletons. Specimen: PBMCs from the stem cell graft donor, collected from the stem cell graft. Receptors were obtained from a human donor who donated a stem cell graft to a child with acute myeloid leukemia.

This sequence joins TRBV20-1 and TRBJ1-1, with D maybe TRBD1 (5 bases). There are 13 residues in the CDR3. The germline gives CDR1 DFQATT, CDR2 SNEGSKA (reference sequence). The V end lost 4 bases, the J end lost 4 bases, and 13 bases lay between the germline ends. The CDR3 here is CSAKEARGTEAFF. In nucleotides, the CDR3 is TGCAGTGCTAAAGAGGCAAGGGGCACTGAAGCTTTCTTT.

This chain connects TRBV5-1 to TRBJ1-2; D is uncertain. Germline CDR1 SGHRS, CDR2 YFSETQ. This CDR3 spans 11 amino acids. The V gene lost 3 bases and the J gene lost 6 bases, with 6 bases spanning the gap. In DNA form, the CDR3 reads TGCGCCAGCAGCTGGGGTGATGGCTACACCTTC. It specifies CASSWGDGYTF. The full variable domain, in which reference TRBV5-1 and TRBJ1-2 provide the parts outside the CDR3, is KAGVTQTPRYLIKTRGQQVTLSCSPISGHRSVSWYQQTPGQGLQFLFEYFSETQRNKGNFPGRFSGRQFSNSRSEMNVSTLELGDSALYLCASSWGDGYTFGSGTRLTVV.

This clonotype has more than one count but fewer than ten. This chain connects TRBV12-3 or TRBV12-4 to TRBJ1-5, with D unclear. This CDR3 has 14 amino acids. V was cut by 7 bases and J by 4 bases, with 14 bases left in between. The CDR3, as DNA: TGTGCCAGCACCCTTGGGGTTGGGAATCAGCCCCAGCATTTT. As protein: CASTLGVGNQPQHF.

This clonotype has more than one count but fewer than ten. The chain recombines TRBV7-9 with TRBJ2-1, with D possibly TRBD2 on 5 matching bases. V gave up 0 bases and J gave up 6 bases, with 9 bases separating them. The CDR3 loop spans 14 amino acids. Germline V gene data show CDR1 as SEHNR and CDR2 as FQNEAQ (reference sequence). In DNA, the CDR3 is TGTGCCAGCAGCTTAGCCGGACTCACCAATGAGCAGTTCTTC. The encoded protein is CASSLAGLTNEQFF.